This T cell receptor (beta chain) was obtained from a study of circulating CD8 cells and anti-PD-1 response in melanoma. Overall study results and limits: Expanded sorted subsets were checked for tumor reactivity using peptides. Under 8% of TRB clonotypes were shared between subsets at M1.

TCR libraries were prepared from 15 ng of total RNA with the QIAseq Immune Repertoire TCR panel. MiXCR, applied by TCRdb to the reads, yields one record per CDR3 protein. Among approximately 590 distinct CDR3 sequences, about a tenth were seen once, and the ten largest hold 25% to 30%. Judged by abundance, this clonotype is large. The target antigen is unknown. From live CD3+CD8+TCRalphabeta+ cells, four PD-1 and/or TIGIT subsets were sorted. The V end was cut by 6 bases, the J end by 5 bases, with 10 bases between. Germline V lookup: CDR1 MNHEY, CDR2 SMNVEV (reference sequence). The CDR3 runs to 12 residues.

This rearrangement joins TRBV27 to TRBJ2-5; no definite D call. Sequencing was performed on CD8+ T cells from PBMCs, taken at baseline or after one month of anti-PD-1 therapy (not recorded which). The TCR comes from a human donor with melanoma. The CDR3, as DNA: TGTGCCAGCAGGGGGATAGAGGAGACCCAGTACTTC. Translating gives CASRGIEETQYF.